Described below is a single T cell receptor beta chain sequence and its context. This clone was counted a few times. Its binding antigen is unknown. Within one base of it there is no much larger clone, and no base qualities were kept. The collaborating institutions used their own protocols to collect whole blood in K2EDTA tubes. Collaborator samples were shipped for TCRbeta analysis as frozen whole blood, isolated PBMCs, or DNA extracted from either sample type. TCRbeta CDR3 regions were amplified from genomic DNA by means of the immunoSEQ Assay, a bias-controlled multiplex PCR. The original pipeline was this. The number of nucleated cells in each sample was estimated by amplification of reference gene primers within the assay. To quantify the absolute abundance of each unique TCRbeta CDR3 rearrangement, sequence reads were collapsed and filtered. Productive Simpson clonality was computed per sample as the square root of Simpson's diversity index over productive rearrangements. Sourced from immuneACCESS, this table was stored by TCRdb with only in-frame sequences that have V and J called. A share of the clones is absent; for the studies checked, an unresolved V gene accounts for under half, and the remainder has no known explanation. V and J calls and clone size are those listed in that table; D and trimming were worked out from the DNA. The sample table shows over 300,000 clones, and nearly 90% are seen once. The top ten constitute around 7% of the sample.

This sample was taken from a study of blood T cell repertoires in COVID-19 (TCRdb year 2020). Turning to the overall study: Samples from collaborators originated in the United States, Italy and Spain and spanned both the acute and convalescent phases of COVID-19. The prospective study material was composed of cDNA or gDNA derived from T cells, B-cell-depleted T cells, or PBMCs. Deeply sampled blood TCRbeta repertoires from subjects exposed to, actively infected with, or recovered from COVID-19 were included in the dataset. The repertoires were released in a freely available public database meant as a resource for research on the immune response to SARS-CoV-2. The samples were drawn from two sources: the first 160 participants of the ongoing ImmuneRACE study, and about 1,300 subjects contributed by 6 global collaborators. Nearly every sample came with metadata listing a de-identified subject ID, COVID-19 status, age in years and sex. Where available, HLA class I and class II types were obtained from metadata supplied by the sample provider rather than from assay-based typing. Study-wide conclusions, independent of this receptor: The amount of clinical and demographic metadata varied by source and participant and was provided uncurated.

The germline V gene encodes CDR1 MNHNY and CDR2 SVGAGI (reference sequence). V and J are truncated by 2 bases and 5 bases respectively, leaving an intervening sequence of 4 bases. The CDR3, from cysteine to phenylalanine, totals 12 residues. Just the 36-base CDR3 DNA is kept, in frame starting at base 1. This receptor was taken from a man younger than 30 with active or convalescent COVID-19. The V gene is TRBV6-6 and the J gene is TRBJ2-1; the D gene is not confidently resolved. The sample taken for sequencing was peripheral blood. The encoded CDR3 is CASSYVNNEQFF. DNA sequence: TGTGCCAGCAGTTACGTAAACAATGAGCAGTTCTTC.